The text below deals with one T cell receptor (beta chain). The data derive from a study of OX40 agonist ivuxolimab in advanced cancers. Assay used: immunoSEQ multiplex PCR; TCRdb lists only in-frame clones, some missing. This table has over 30,000 clones, over 60% appearing once. J was trimmed by 11 bases and V by 2 bases; bases with no gene match: 8. This CDR3 is 14 amino acids long. Looked up from germline, CDR1 is MNHEY and CDR2 is SVGAGI. This chain connects TRBV6-5 to TRBJ1-1; 10 nucleotides align to TRBD1. Here the sequenced sample was CD4+ or CD8+ T cells sorted from blood, taken in a trial of the OX40 agonist ivuxolimab. This TCR derives from an adult with an advanced solid tumor such as melanoma, head and neck, liver or kidney cancer. For the CDR3, the DNA is TGTGCCAGCAGTTACAACAGGGACAGGGGAGGGGCTTTCTTT. Translation gives CASSYNRDRGGAFF.